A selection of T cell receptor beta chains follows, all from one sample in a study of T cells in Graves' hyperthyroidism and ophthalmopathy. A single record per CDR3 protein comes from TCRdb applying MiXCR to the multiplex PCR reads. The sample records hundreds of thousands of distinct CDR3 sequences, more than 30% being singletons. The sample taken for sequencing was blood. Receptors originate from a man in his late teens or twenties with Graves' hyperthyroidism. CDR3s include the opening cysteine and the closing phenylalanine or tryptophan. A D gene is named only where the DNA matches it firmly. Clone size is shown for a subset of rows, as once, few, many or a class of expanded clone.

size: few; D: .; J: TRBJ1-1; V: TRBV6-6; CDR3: CASSYRDTTYEAFF; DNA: TGTGCCAGCAGTTACAGGGACACCACCTATGAAGCTTTCTTT
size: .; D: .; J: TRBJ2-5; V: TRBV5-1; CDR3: CASSLDTPGVGKTQYF; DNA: TGCGCCAGCAGCTTGGATACACCGGGTGTAGGAAAGACCCAGTACTTC
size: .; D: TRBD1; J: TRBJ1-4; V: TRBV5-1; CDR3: CASNRDTGGGEKLFF; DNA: TGCGCCAGCAACCGGGACACAGGGGGAGGTGAAAAACTGTTTTTT
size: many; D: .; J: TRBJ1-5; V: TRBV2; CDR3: CASSDQGVSNQPQHF; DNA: TGTGCCAGCAGTGATCAGGGCGTTAGCAATCAGCCCCAGCATTTT
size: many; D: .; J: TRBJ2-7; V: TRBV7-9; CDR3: CASSPRWDEQYF; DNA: TGTGCCAGCAGCCCCCGGTGGGACGAGCAGTACTTC
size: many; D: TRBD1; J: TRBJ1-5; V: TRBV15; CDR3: CATSRPDRGDQPQHF; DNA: TGTGCCACCAGCAGGCCCGACAGGGGGGACCAGCCCCAGCATTTT
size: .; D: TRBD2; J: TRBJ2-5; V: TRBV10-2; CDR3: CASSEASGVTQYF; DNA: TGCGCCAGCAGTGAGGCTAGCGGCGTCACCCAGTACTTC
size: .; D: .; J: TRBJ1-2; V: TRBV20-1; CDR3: CSARGAGLAGYTF; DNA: TGCAGTGCTAGAGGCGCAGGGTTGGCGGGCTACACCTTC
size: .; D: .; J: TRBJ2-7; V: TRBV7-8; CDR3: CASSQRGHEQYF; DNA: TGTGCCAGCAGCCAAAGGGGCCACGAGCAGTACTTC
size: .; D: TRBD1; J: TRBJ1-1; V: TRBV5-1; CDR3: CASSLASTGGAEAFF; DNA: TGCGCCAGCAGCTTGGCCTCGACAGGGGGGGCTGAAGCTTTCTTT
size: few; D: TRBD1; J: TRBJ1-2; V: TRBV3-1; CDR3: CASSQGLRGFDGYTF; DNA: TGTGCCAGCAGCCAAGGCCTCAGGGGGTTCGATGGCTACACCTTC
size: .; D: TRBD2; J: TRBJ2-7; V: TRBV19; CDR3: CASSGLGREAYEQYF; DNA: TGTGCCAGTAGCGGACTAGGCAGGGAGGCCTACGAGCAGTACTTC
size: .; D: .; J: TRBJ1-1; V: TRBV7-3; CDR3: CASSFTSVHEAFF; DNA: TGTGCCAGCAGCTTTACGTCCGTCCATGAAGCTTTCTTT
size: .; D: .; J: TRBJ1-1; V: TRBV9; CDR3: CASSQGRGTMNTEAFF; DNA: TGTGCCAGCAGCCAAGGGAGGGGGACGATGAACACTGAAGCTTTCTTT
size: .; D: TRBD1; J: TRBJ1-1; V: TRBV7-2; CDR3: CASSLGSGGNTEAFF; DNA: TGCGCCAGCAGCCTGGGTTCAGGGGGAAACACTGAAGCTTTCTTT
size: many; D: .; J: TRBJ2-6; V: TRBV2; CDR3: CASSEMGTGANVLTF; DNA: TGTGCCAGCAGTGAAATGGGGACTGGGGCCAACGTCCTGACTTTC